This T cell receptor (beta chain) was sequenced in a study of PD-1 blockade in classical Hodgkin lymphoma. Study-level points and caveats: By C4D1, diversity of CD4+ TCRs had risen significantly, whereas that of CD8+ TCRs had not. Prior to therapy, complete responders displayed diversity much like that of newly diagnosed patients.

Relapses following autologous stem cell transplantation were seen in all patients, with brentuximab vedotin exposure varying. To note about this clone: Its antigen remains unknown.

Only in-frame clones appear in the TCRdb table, and some are missing; sequencing was by immunoSEQ multiplex PCR. The sample contains over 15,000 clones, roughly 82% of which appear only once. The TCR comes from a human donor with classical Hodgkin lymphoma. Specimen: peripheral blood mononuclear cells (PBMCs), collected before the second cycle of nivolumab.

The CDR3, as DNA: TGTGCCAGCAGTCGAGGGGGCATCTCTGGAAACACCATATATTTT. This encodes CASSRGGISGNTIYF. V and J are TRBV9 and TRBJ1-3; 7 bases agree with TRBD1. CDR1 is SGDLS and CDR2 is YYNGEE in the germline V gene. CDR3 length: 15 amino acids. V shed 5 bases and J 0 bases; nucleotides not matched to a gene: 5.